A selection of T cell receptor beta chains follows, all from one sample in a study of shared clonotypes between healthy human individuals. Repertoires were generated with immunoSEQ multiplex PCR, while TCRdb's copy carries only in-frame clones and drops some. The sample yields 2 million to 2.5 million clones, about 94% seen once. The sample comprised naive CD4+ T cells sorted from blood. These receptors all stem from a man between 18 and 35 years old in good health. CDR3s include the opening cysteine and the closing phenylalanine or tryptophan. A D gene is named only where the DNA matches it firmly. Clone size is stated in some rows and not others, as once, few, many or a class when expanded.

TRBJ1-4 . TRBV30 . CAWSAPPTNEKLFF TGTGCCTGGAGTGCCCCCCCAACTAATGAAAAACTGTTTTTT
TRBJ2-5 TRBD1 TRBV14 . CASSQKVPGQGVETQYF TGTGCCAGCAGCCAAAAAGTACCAGGACAGGGTGTGGAGACCCAGTACTTC
TRBJ1-4 . TRBV6-6 once CASSPGRGEEKLFF TGTGCCAGCAGCCCAGGAAGGGGGGAAGAAAAACTGTTTTTT
TRBJ2-3 . TRBV12-5 . CASASDGAAQYF TGTGCTAGTGCTTCAGACGGAGCGGCGCAGTATTTT
TRBJ2-5 TRBD1 TRBV11-2 . CASSEWGQGGETQYF TGTGCCAGCAGCGAATGGGGACAGGGAGGGGAGACCCAGTACTTC
TRBJ1-5 . TRBV5-1 few CASSLEGQPQHF TGCGCCAGCAGCTTGGAAGGTCAGCCCCAGCATTTT
TRBJ2-7 . TRBV30 . CAWSGGAKLYEQYF TGTGCCTGGAGTGGCGGGGCAAAGCTCTACGAGCAGTACTTC
TRBJ2-3 . TRBV30 . CAWSASKITDTQYF TGTGCCTGGAGTGCCAGCAAAATCACAGATACGCAGTATTTT
TRBJ1-6 . TRBV6-5 . CASSRSSYNSPLHF TGTGCCAGCAGCAGAAGCTCCTATAATTCACCCCTCCACTTT
TRBJ1-1 . TRBV6-1 . CASSAGGTEAFF TGTGCCAGCTCAGCCGGGGGGACTGAAGCTTTCTTT
TRBJ2-7 . TRBV6-6 . CASRTGSERKQYF TGTGCCAGCAGGACCGGAAGCGAGAGAAAGCAGTACTTC
TRBJ2-2 TRBD2 TRBV15 once CATSQGTSGRWELFF TGTGCCACCAGCCAAGGGACTAGCGGGAGGTGGGAGCTGTTTTTT
TRBJ1-4 . TRBV6-1 . CASSTTGGDEKLFF TGTGCCAGCAGCACGACGGGAGGGGATGAAAAACTGTTTTTT
TRBJ2-3 . TRBV7-2 . CASSPGGKQGTDTQYF TGTGCCAGCAGCCCCGGGGGAAAGCAGGGCACAGATACGCAGTATTTT
TRBJ1-3 . TRBV29-1 . CSVRGGSGNTIYF TGCAGCGTTCGAGGGGGCTCTGGAAACACCATATATTTT
TRBJ1-3 . TRBV6-4 . CATKTVSGNTIYF TGTGCCACTAAGACAGTCTCTGGAAACACCATATATTTT
TRBJ2-7 TRBD2 TRBV13 . CASTGGRHYEQYF TGTGCCAGCACGGGAGGGAGACACTACGAGCAGTACTTC
TRBJ1-2 TRBD1 TRBV4-1 . CASSHQDRDAPGYTF TGCGCCAGCAGCCACCAGGACAGGGATGCTCCTGGCTACACCTTC
TRBJ2-7 TRBD2 TRBV27 . CASSFGTSVSYEQYF TGTGCCAGCAGTTTCGGGACTAGCGTCTCCTACGAGCAGTACTTC
TRBJ2-3 TRBD1 TRBV27 . CASRQGAQLSTDTQYF TGTGCCAGCCGTCAGGGGGCACAGCTAAGCACAGATACGCAGTATTTT
TRBJ1-1 . TRBV30 . CAWSAARRTEAFF TGTGCCTGGAGTGCCGCTCGGAGAACTGAAGCTTTCTTT
TRBJ2-1 . TRBV7-8 . CASSLGTYNEQFF TGTGCCAGCAGCTTAGGCACCTACAATGAGCAGTTCTTC
TRBJ2-7 . TRBV18 . CASSRAGSSYEQYF TGTGCCAGCTCACGGGCGGGGAGCTCCTACGAGCAGTACTTC
TRBJ1-4 . TRBV6-5 . CASSPAGATNEKLFF TGTGCCAGCAGCCCGGCCGGGGCAACTAATGAAAAACTGTTTTTT
TRBJ2-2 . TRBV5-4 . CASSLGRINTGELFF TGTGCCAGCAGCTTAGGACGGATAAACACCGGGGAGCTGTTTTTT
TRBJ2-7 . TRBV5-1 . CASSWGNRDNSYEQYF TGCGCCAGCAGCTGGGGAAACCGGGACAACTCCTACGAGCAGTACTTC
TRBJ1-6 . TRBV7-9 . CASSLLPTGRGGNSPLHF TGTGCCAGCAGCTTACTTCCCACGGGACGAGGGGGGAATTCACCCCTCCACTTT
TRBJ2-2 . TRBV10-2 . CATGRLSGTGELFF TGCGCCACTGGTAGACTATCTGGCACCGGGGAGCTGTTTTTT
TRBJ2-7 TRBD1 TRBV2 . CASSEGTGVTYEQYF TGTGCCAGCAGTGAAGGGACAGGGGTCACCTACGAGCAGTACTTC
TRBJ2-5 TRBD1 TRBV5-1 once CASSRGQAEETQYF TGCGCCAGCAGCAGAGGACAGGCCGAAGAGACCCAGTACTTC
TRBJ1-1 TRBD1 TRBV6-6 . CASSYRTGGSTEAFF TGTGCCAGCAGTTACCGGACAGGGGGGAGTACTGAAGCTTTCTTT
TRBJ1-6 TRBD1 TRBV10-3 . CAISPTGQGYNSPLHF TGTGCCATCAGCCCTACGGGACAGGGCTATAATTCACCCCTCCACTTT
TRBJ2-1 TRBD2 TRBV7-9 once CASSLKAGEQFF TGTGCCAGCAGCTTGAAAGCGGGAGAGCAGTTCTTC
TRBJ2-1 TRBD1 TRBV10-3 . CAMGQGSINEQFF TGTGCCATGGGACAGGGATCCATCAATGAGCAGTTCTTC
TRBJ2-3 TRBD1 TRBV2 . CASRGQSTDTQYF TGTGCCAGCAGGGGACAGTCCACAGATACGCAGTATTTT
TRBJ2-2 . TRBV7-2 . CASSLAGAPGELFF TGTGCCAGCAGCTTAGCGGGGGCCCCCGGGGAGCTGTTTTTT
TRBJ1-1 TRBD1 TRBV18 . CASSPLGGQGGTKAFF TGTGCCAGCTCACCCCTCGGTGGACAGGGGGGTACGAAAGCTTTCTTT
TRBJ2-3 TRBD2 TRBV5-4 . CASSPSGSLTDTQYF TGTGCCAGCAGCCCTAGCGGGAGTCTGACAGATACGCAGTATTTT
TRBJ1-5 . TRBV9 once CASSALGGPDQPQHF TGTGCCAGCAGCGCCCTAGGGGGGCCGGATCAGCCCCAGCATTTT
TRBJ2-1 TRBD2 TRBV4-3 . CASSRNYMTSGNEQFF TGCGCCAGCAGCCGGAATTATATGACTAGCGGCAATGAGCAGTTCTTC
TRBJ2-5 . TRBV5-6 . CASSLARDGIGETQYF TGTGCCAGCAGCTTGGCCAGGGACGGGATAGGGGAGACCCAGTACTTC
TRBJ2-7 . TRBV7-2 once CASSQDSLTYEQYF TGTGCCAGCAGCCAGGACTCTTTAACCTACGAGCAGTACTTC
TRBJ1-5 . TRBV28 . CASSLGLRNQPQHF TGTGCCAGCAGTTTGGGGCTGAGAAACCAGCCCCAGCATTTT
TRBJ1-5 TRBD1 TRBV5-5 . CASSHGTGGLNQPQHF TGTGCCAGCAGCCACGGGACAGGGGGCCTCAATCAGCCCCAGCATTTT
TRBJ1-4 TRBD1 TRBV5-1 . CASSLVPGQVEKLFF TGCGCCAGCAGCTTGGTACCGGGACAGGTTGAAAAACTGTTTTTT
TRBJ1-5 TRBD1 TRBV19 . CASTLGTGSNQPQHF TGTGCCAGTACTTTGGGGACAGGAAGCAATCAGCCCCAGCATTTT
TRBJ1-5 . TRBV2 . CASSEAPPEAAKSNQPQHF TGTGCCAGCAGTGAAGCCCCCCCTGAGGCAGCCAAAAGCAATCAGCCCCAGCATTTT
TRBJ1-1 . TRBV18 . CASSPPGRGYEAFF TGTGCCAGCTCACCCCCTGGTCGGGGGTATGAAGCTTTCTTT
TRBJ2-3 TRBD2 TRBV6-1 . CASSEGLAGGPTDTQYF TGTGCCAGCAGTGAGGGACTAGCGGGAGGCCCCACAGATACGCAGTATTTT
TRBJ2-7 TRBD2 TRBV18 . CASSPESYGTNLYEQYF TGTGCCAGCTCACCGGAATCCTACGGGACTAACCTCTACGAGCAGTACTTC